Presented here are 11 T cell receptor beta chains from one specimen sequenced in a study of blood T cells in healthy people across ages. It was with a sample-barcoded 5' primer and a J-beta primer mix that a second PCR of about 6 to 11 cycles was run. MiXCR was run by TCRdb on the 5' RACE reads, yielding one entry per CDR3 protein. The sample contains some 1.8 million distinct CDR3 sequences, about 39% of which appear only once. Sequencing input: blood. Receptor source: a human donor in good health.

The chain employs TRBV29-1 and TRBJ2-5, with 8 bases lining up with TRBD1. CDR1 and CDR2 from the germline V gene are SQVTM and ANQGSEA. Trimming took 6 bases from V and 5 from J; bases not matched to a gene: 8. This CDR3 region has 13 residues. The CDR3: CSVMTGVTETQYF. The DNA for the CDR3 is TGCAGCGTCATGACAGGGGTGACGGAGACCCAGTACTTC.

This clonotype was observed a few times. The rearrangement links TRBV28 to TRBJ2-7; TRBD1 aligns across 11 bases. Per the germline V gene, CDR1 is MDHEN and CDR2 is SYDVKM. The J segment lost 4 bases and the V segment lost 7 bases, leaving 6 bases of the junction unmatched. This CDR3 is built from 14 residues. The CDR3 reads CASISRDRGYEQYF. The CDR3 region has the DNA TGTGCCAGCATTTCCAGGGACAGGGGGTACGAGCAGTACTTC.

In this sample, this clonotype turned up a few times. J is TRBJ1-1 and V is TRBV29-1; D might be TRBD1 (6 bases). Germline CDR1 is SQVTM and CDR2 is ANQGSEA. V was pared by 7 bases and J by 11 bases, with 20 bases between. The CDR3 extends over 12 amino acids. The CDR3 spells CSALTGNSKAFF. In DNA, the CDR3 is TGCAGCGCTCTTACAGGGAATTCTAAGGCTTTCTTT.

For the CDR3, the DNA is TGTGCCAGTAGTATAGAAGGACAGGGGTTTTACGAGCAGTACTTC. The encoded protein is CASSIEGQGFYEQYF. V usage is TRBV19 and J usage is TRBJ2-7, with 9 bases aligning to TRBD1. Germline CDR1 and CDR2: LNHDA and SQIVND (reference sequence). The CDR3 has 15 residues. V shed 0 bases and J 4 bases; nucleotides not matched to a gene: 4.

This chain connects TRBV7-9 to TRBJ2-1; TRBD2 agrees at 8 bases. The CDR3 consists of 16 residues. Germline lookup yields CDR1 SEHNR and CDR2 FQNEAQ (reference sequence). V was clipped by 5 bases and J by 4 bases; unmatched bases: 10. CDR3 DNA sequence: TGTGCCAGCAGCCCCAGGGGAGCGGGGGTGTACAATGAGCAGTTCTTC. Protein sequence: CASSPRGAGVYNEQFF.

The genes are TRBV9 and TRBJ1-2; the D is unclear. The CDR3 extends over 12 amino acids. Trimming removed 0 bases from V and 7 bases from J, with 7 bases in between. Germline CDR1 and CDR2: SGDLS and YYNGEE. The CDR3 loop reads CASSVGMSGYTF. The CDR3 nucleotides are TGTGCCAGCAGCGTAGGAATGTCTGGCTACACCTTC. The variable domain in full, with the rest retrieved from reference TRBV9 and TRBJ1-2, is DSGVTQTPKHLITATGQRVTLRCSPRSGDLSVYWYQQSLDQGLQFLIQYYNGEERAKGNILERFSAQQFPDLHSELNLSSLELGDSALYFCASSVGMSGYTFGSGTRLTVV.

This clonotype was counted a few times. The rearrangement links TRBV6-5 to TRBJ2-6, with D possibly matching TRBD1 (6 bases). Germline V gene sequence: CDR1 MNHEY, CDR2 SVGAGI. This CDR3 comprises 15 residues. The V gene lost 6 bases and the J gene lost 7 bases, with 16 bases spanning the gap. The CDR3 DNA is TGTGCCAGCAGACAGGGCAGTGCGCTTGCCAACGTCCTGACTTTC. It translates to CASRQGSALANVLTF.

This clonotype was observed many times. The chain is built from TRBV20-1 and TRBJ2-1, with D possibly TRBD2 on 7 matching bases. This CDR3 is built from 14 residues. Germline assignment: CDR1 DFQATT and CDR2 SNEGSKA (reference sequence). V shed 3 bases and J shed 7 bases, with 16 bases lying between them. The CDR3 sequence: CSASGGPVTNEQFF. The CDR3 DNA sequence: TGCAGTGCTAGCGGGGGGCCAGTCACGAATGAGCAGTTCTTC.

The rearrangement links TRBV29-1 to TRBJ2-7; possibly TRBD1 or TRBD2 for D (5 bases each). Germline CDR1 and CDR2: SQVTM and ANQGSEA. The CDR3 is 13 residues long. Trimming cost V 7 bases and J 0 bases, with 13 bases left between them. The CDR3 reads CSARDGHSYEQYF. The CDR3 coding sequence is TGCAGCGCCCGGGACGGGCACTCCTACGAGCAGTACTTC.

This clonotype was counted a few times. As DNA, the CDR3 is TGTGCCAGCAGCCACGGGACAGGAGTTAACTATGGCTACACCTTC. It specifies CASSHGTGVNYGYTF. The rearrangement links TRBV7-9 to TRBJ1-2, with TRBD1 identical over 8 bases. The CDR3 consists of 15 residues. Trimming removed 5 bases from V and 1 base from J; junction bases left unmatched: 6. Germline-derived CDR1 and CDR2 are SEHNR and FQNEAQ (reference sequence).

This clonotype has a handful of counts. J is TRBJ2-4 and V is TRBV7-2, with TRBD1 identical over 8 bases. The CDR3 runs 16 residues. Germline loops: CDR1 SGHTA, CDR2 FQGNSA. Unmatched junction bases numbered 9, after V lost 5 bases and J lost 3 bases. Here the CDR3 reads CASSPTTGTGKNIQYF. Written as DNA, the CDR3 is TGTGCCAGCAGCCCGACCACCGGGACAGGCAAAAACATTCAGTACTTC.